Presented here are 6 T cell receptor beta chains from one specimen sequenced in a study of cytomegalovirus exposure and HLA in healthy donors. PCR primers comprised 60 Vbeta and 13 Jbeta primers. Clones were sequenced by immunoSEQ multiplex PCR, and TCRdb holds only the in-frame ones, with some missing. The sample holds approximately 110,000 clones. The sample consisted of PBMCs. Receptors were obtained from a man aged 18 to 29 in good health and CMV-seronegative.

This sequence joins TRBV7-9 and TRBJ2-7, with D maybe TRBD2 (5 bases). The germline V and J ends were trimmed by 4 bases and 1 base, with 11 bases remaining between them. The V gene's germline CDR1 is SEHNR and CDR2 FQNEAQ (reference sequence). The CDR3 is made up of 14 amino acids. CDR3 DNA: TGTGCCAGCAGCTCTAGTAGCGTTTCCTACGAGCAGTACTTC. The encoded protein is CASSSSSVSYEQYF. The full variable domain, its missing parts supplied by reference TRBV7-9 and TRBJ2-7, is DTGVSQNPRHKITKRGQNVTFRCDPISEHNRLYWYRQTLGQGPEFLTYFQNEAQLEKSRLLSDRFSAERPKGSFSTLEIQRTEQGDSAMYLCASSSSSVSYEQYFGPGTRLTVT.

The chain recombines TRBV10-1 with TRBJ1-5; TRBD1 aligns across 8 bases. The trim removed 2 bases at V and 6 bases at J, leaving 0 bases unmatched. Per the germline V gene, CDR1 is WNHNN and CDR2 is SYGVQD (reference sequence). This CDR3 has 13 amino acids. Written as DNA, the CDR3 is TGCGCCAGCAGTGAGGGGACAGGTCAGCCCCAGCATTTT. It translates to CASSEGTGQPQHF.

The V gene is TRBV5-4, the J gene TRBJ2-3, with TRBD2 matching 7 bases. The CDR3 length is 15 residues. From germline, CDR1 is SGHNT and CDR2 YYREEE (reference sequence). Trimming at V came to 1 base and at J to 2 bases, leaving 4 bases not matched to a gene. The CDR3 nucleotides read TGTGCCAGCAGCTTGCGGCGGGAGCTCACAGATACGCAGTATTTT. This gives the protein CASSLRRELTDTQYF.

The rearrangement joins TRBV28 to TRBJ1-2; TRBD1 is a possible D gene (5 bases). V lost 2 bases and J 8 bases, leaving 12 bases between the germline ends. The CDR3 sequence is 13 residues long. CDR1 MDHEN and CDR2 SYDVKM come from the germline V gene. CDR3 bases: TGTGCCAGCAGTTTACAGGGATCAAAAGGCTACACCTTC. The encoded protein is CASSLQGSKGYTF.

The rearrangement uses TRBV18 and TRBJ2-7, with a tentative D call TRBD2 (6 bases). This CDR3 spans 16 amino acids. V was pared by 0 bases and J by 6 bases, with 18 bases between. CDR1 is KGHSH, CDR2 LQKENI, per germline. CDR3 sequence: CASSPPGGVRIVEQYF. The CDR3 region has the DNA TGTGCCAGCTCACCACCGGGCGGGGTCCGCATCGTCGAGCAGTACTTC.

This chain links TRBV7-6 with TRBJ2-1; possible D gene TRBD1, 6 bases. CDR3 length equals 14 residues. Germline V gives CDR1 SGHVS, CDR2 FNYEAQ. V gave up 2 bases and J gave up 7 bases, with 12 bases separating them. CDR3 nucleotides: TGTGCCAGCAGCTTACAGGGGCCAGGGAATGAGCAGTTCTTC. Its protein product is CASSLQGPGNEQFF. Combining the CDR3 with reference TRBV7-6 and TRBJ2-1 gives the whole variable domain GAGVSQSPRYKVTKRGQDVALRCDPISGHVSLYWYRQALGQGPEFLTYFNYEAQQDKSGLPNDRFSAERPEGSISTLTIQRTEQRDSAMYRCASSLQGPGNEQFFGPGTRLTVL.